Shown below are 13 T cell receptor beta chains from a single sample sequenced in a study of blood T cells in healthy people across ages. With a J-beta primer mix and a sample-barcoded 5' primer, a second PCR ran 7 to 11 cycles. TCRdb processed the 5' RACE reads anew with MiXCR; each CDR3 protein has one entry. The sample consists of about 720,000 distinct CDR3 sequences, more than 20% of them appearing once. The sample was also reused in another study, on T cells of mothers and their children.

Sequencing input: blood. The receptor source for this set is a boy younger than 18 in good health.

The genes are TRBV29-1 and TRBJ1-2; D is uncertain. Germline loops: CDR1 SQVTM, CDR2 ANQGSEA. Trimming took 4 bases from V and 2 from J, leaving 8 bases between them. There are 12 residues in the CDR3. The CDR3 region is CSVVPENYGYTF. The CDR3 DNA sequence: TGCAGCGTTGTCCCGGAGAACTATGGCTACACCTTC.

The rearrangement joins TRBV20-1 to TRBJ2-7; TRBD1 matches 7 bases. V trimming: 4 bases; J trimming: 4 bases; junction bases outside the gene matches: 4. The CDR3 length is 12 residues. CDR1 is DFQATT, CDR2 SNEGSKA, per germline (reference sequence). CDR3 in amino acids: CSAIRDSYEQYF. Here the CDR3 DNA reads TGCAGTGCTATCCGGGACAGTTACGAGCAGTACTTC.

This clonotype was seen more than once but under ten times. The chain couples TRBV7-3 to TRBJ1-2, with 8 nucleotides matching TRBD1. CDR3 length equals 14 residues. Per the germline V gene, CDR1 is SGHTA and CDR2 is FQGTGA. V shed 4 bases, J shed 5 bases, and the junction held 6 bases outside the gene matches. CDR3 protein: CASSSRDRQYGYTF. The CDR3 DNA follows: TGTGCCAGCAGCTCACGGGACAGGCAATATGGCTACACCTTC.

J is TRBJ2-7 and V is TRBV28; D possibly corresponds to TRBD1 (5 bases). The V and J ends lost 6 bases and 3 bases respectively, with 18 bases between them. The CDR3 has 15 residues. In germline, CDR1 is MDHEN, CDR2 SYDVKM. The CDR3 protein is CASRVNRFGYYEQYF. The CDR3 DNA follows: TGTGCCAGCAGGGTTAACAGGTTTGGCTACTACGAGCAGTACTTC. Together with reference TRBV28 and TRBJ2-7, the CDR3 gives the full variable domain: DVKVTQSSRYLVKRTGEKVFLECVQDMDHENMFWYRQDPGLGLRLIYFSYDVKMKEKGDIPEGYSVSREKKERFSLILESASTNQTSMYLCASRVNRFGYYEQYFGPGTRLTVT.

The chain uses TRBV19 and TRBJ1-5, with no clear D. The V and J ends lost 9 bases and 1 base respectively, with 10 bases between them. The CDR3 covers 13 residues. Germline V lookup: CDR1 LNHDA, CDR2 SQIVND (reference sequence). CDR3 bases: TGTGCCAGCTGTCCGGGGAGCAATCAGCCCCAGCATTTT. This codes for CASCPGSNQPQHF.

This clonotype was seen more than once but under ten times. The chain carries TRBV15 and TRBJ1-4, with D maybe TRBD1 (5 bases). Deletions cut 4 bases from V and 0 bases from J, with 15 bases between. This CDR3 has 17 residues. Germline-derived CDR1 and CDR2 are LNHNV and YYDKDF (reference sequence). The CDR3 DNA reads as TGTGCCACCAGCATCTCCCGGACGGGACCAACTAATGAAAAACTGTTTTTT. This gives the protein CATSISRTGPTNEKLFF.

This clonotype was found a few times. The chain combines TRBV20-1 with TRBJ2-7, with 8 positions matching TRBD2. This CDR3 contains 15 residues. With V trimmed by 0 bases and J by 4 bases, 8 bases remained unmatched. Germline-derived CDR1 and CDR2 are DFQATT and SNEGSKA (reference sequence). This CDR3 reads CSARDLAGALYEQYF. The DNA for the CDR3 is TGCAGTGCTAGAGATCTAGCGGGTGCCCTATACGAGCAGTACTTC.

The chain links TRBV4-1 to TRBJ2-3; 7 nucleotides match TRBD2. The CDR3 loop spans 17 amino acids. J was trimmed by 0 bases and V by 0 bases; bases with no gene match: 6. Germline CDR1 is MGHRA and CDR2 is YSYEKL. The CDR3 here is CASSQDRLAASTDTQYF. CDR3 bases: TGCGCCAGCAGCCAAGATCGGCTAGCGGCTAGCACAGATACGCAGTATTTT.

This clonotype was recorded a few times. The chain couples TRBV12-3 or TRBV12-4 to TRBJ2-1; 7 positions match TRBD2. V lost 2 bases, J lost 4 bases, and 5 bases stayed unmatched. This CDR3 has 15 amino acids. CDR3 in DNA: TGTGCCAGCAGTTTAATCGGGACTATATACAATGAGCAGTTCTTC. This translates into CASSLIGTIYNEQFF.

This clonotype was observed a few times. Written as DNA, the CDR3 is TGTGCCAGCAGCTCTCGACAGACTCTCAATGAAGCTTTCTTT. Its protein product is CASSSRQTLNEAFF. This chain joins TRBV7-2 and TRBJ1-1, with D perhaps matching TRBD1 (5 bases). V was clipped by 4 bases and J by 7 bases, with 16 bases between them. The CDR3 covers 14 residues. Germline CDR1 is SGHTA and CDR2 is FQGNSA.

V gene TRBV7-2 combines with J gene TRBJ2-5; 10 nucleotides line up with TRBD2. Trimming took 4 bases from V and 2 from J; bases not matched to a gene: 13. Looked up from germline, CDR1 is SGHTA and CDR2 is FQGNSA. The CDR3 covers 18 residues. DNA for the CDR3: TGTGCCAGCAGCTCTGAGGTTCTAGCGGGAGCAGGACAAGAGACCCAGTACTTC. It specifies CASSSEVLAGAGQETQYF.

This clonotype was counted between two and nine times. V gene TRBV27 combines with J gene TRBJ2-7; 9 positions agree with TRBD1. With 7 bases clipped from V and 2 bases from J, the junction kept 6 bases outside the gene matches. In germline, CDR1 is MNHEY, CDR2 SMNVEV (reference sequence). CDR3 length: 14 residues. CDR3 DNA sequence: TGTGCCAGCAAACTGGGACAGGGTCCCTACGAGCAGTACTTC. This codes for CASKLGQGPYEQYF.

The table lists this clonotype with a few counts. The CDR3 carries no conserved terminal phenylalanine or tryptophan, so it likely arises from a read error. The chain uses TRBV4-3 and TRBJ1-2; perhaps TRBD1 as D (6 bases). Germline CDR1 is LGHNA and CDR2 is YSLEER. V was shortened by 4 bases and J by 4 bases, with 13 bases between the two germline ends. The CDR3 consists of 14 residues. The chain's CDR3 is CASSPSGAVYGYTL. The CDR3 region has the DNA TGCGCCAGCAGCCCGTCGGGGGCTGTCTATGGCTACACCCTC.